In its sample, the clone carrying this TCR beta chain was seen once. The CDR3 extends over 14 amino acids. The trim removed 4 bases at V and 7 bases at J, leaving 6 bases unmatched. Germline values: CDR1 SNHLY, CDR2 FYNNEI. The sample is drawn from a study of memory CD8 T cells in hepatitis C reinfection. For the study at large: HCV reinfection: RNA-positive following two negative tests at least 60 days apart.

Assay used: immunoSEQ multiplex PCR; TCRdb lists only in-frame clones, some missing. The table shows about 47,000 clones, with more than 75% occurring only once. Noted time point: peak reinfection, 3 to 8 weeks after reinfection detection. The sorted cells went straight to TCR sequencing with no prior in vitro expansion. Control naive CD8 T cells came from two donors at all three reinfection time points. This TCR derives from a man younger than 35 with hepatitis C virus infection. This chain connects TRBV2 to TRBJ2-1, with 8 bases aligning to TRBD1. Sequences were obtained from naive CD8+ T cells sorted from blood. CDR3 coding DNA: TGTGCCAGCAGTGGCGGACAGGGAGCAAATGAGCAGTTCTTC. This encodes CASSGGQGANEQFF.